This T cell receptor (beta chain) was recovered during a study of cytomegalovirus exposure and HLA in healthy donors. Study-level points and caveats: In a later analysis, donors in an Asian-associated ancestry cluster reportedly had fewer N-insertions in productive TCRs than the cohort mean. Roughly uniform sequencing depth across donors was assumed, possibly incorrectly. While the bulk of TCR sequences proved rare, some public TCRs turned up in many donors.

While unrecorded immune exposures were likely, the donors were nominally healthy when sampled. The CDR3 totals 16 residues. Germline assignment: CDR1 SGHRS and CDR2 YFSETQ. The ends lost 0 bases at V and 0 bases at J; junction bases unmatched: 0. The table lists this clone with a few counts. Its cognate antigen is unknown. The PCR had 60 Vbeta and 13 Jbeta primers. Only in-frame clones appear in the TCRdb table, and some are missing; sequencing was by immunoSEQ multiplex PCR. The table has some 120,000 clones, 60% to 80% seen once; the top ten hold more than 2.5%. Sequenced sample: PBMCs. The chain couples TRBV5-1 to TRBJ2-2; 9 positions match TRBD2. The receptor was derived from a woman between 45 and 65 years old in good health and CMV-seronegative. CDR3 coding DNA: TGCGCCAGCAGCTTGGGACTAGCGGCGAACACCGGGGAGCTGTTTTTT. This translates into CASSLGLAANTGELFF.